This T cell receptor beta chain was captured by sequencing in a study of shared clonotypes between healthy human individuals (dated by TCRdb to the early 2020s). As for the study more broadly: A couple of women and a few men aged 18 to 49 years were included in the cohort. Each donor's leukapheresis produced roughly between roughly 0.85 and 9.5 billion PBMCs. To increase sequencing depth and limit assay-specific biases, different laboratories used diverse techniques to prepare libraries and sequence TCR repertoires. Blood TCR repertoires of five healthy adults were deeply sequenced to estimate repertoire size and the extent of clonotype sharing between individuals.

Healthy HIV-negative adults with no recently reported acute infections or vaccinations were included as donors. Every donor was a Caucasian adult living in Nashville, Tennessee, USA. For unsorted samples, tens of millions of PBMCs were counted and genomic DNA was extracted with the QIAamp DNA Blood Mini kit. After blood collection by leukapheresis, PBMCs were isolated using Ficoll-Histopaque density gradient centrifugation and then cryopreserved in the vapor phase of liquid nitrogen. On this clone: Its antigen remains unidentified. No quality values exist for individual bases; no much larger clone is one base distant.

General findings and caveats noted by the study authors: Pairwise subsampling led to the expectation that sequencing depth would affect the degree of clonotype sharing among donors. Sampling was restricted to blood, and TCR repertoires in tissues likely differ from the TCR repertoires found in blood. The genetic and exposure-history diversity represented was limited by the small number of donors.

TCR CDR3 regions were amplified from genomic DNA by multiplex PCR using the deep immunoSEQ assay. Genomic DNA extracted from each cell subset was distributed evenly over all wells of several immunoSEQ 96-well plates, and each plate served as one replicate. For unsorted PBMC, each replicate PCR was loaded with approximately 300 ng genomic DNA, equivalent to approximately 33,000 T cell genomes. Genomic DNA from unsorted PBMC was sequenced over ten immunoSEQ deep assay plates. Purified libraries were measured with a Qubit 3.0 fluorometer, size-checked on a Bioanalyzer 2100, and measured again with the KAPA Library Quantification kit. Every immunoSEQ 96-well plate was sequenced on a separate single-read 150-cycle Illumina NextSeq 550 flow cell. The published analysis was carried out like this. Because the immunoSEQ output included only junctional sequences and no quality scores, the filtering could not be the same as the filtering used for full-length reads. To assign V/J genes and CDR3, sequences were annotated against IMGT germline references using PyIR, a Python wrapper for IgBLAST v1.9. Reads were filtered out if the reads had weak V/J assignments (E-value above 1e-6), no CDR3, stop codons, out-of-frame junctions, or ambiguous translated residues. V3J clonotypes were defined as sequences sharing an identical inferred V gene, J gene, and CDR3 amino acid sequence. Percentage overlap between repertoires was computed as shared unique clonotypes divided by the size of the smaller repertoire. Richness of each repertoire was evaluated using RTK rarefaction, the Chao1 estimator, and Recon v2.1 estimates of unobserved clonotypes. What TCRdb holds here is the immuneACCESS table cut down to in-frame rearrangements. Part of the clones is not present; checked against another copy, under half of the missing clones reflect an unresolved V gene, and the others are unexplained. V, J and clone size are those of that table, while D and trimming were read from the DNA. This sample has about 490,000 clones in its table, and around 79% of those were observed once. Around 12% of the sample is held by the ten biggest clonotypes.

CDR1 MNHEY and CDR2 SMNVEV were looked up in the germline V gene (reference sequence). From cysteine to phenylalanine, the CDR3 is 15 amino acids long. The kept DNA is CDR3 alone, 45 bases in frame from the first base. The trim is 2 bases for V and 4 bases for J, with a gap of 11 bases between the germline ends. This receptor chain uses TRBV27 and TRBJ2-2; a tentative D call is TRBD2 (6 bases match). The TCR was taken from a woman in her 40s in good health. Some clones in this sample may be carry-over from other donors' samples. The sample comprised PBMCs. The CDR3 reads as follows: CASSLVGSITGELFF. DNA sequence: TGTGCCAGCAGTTTAGTCGGGAGTATCACCGGGGAGCTGTTTTTT.